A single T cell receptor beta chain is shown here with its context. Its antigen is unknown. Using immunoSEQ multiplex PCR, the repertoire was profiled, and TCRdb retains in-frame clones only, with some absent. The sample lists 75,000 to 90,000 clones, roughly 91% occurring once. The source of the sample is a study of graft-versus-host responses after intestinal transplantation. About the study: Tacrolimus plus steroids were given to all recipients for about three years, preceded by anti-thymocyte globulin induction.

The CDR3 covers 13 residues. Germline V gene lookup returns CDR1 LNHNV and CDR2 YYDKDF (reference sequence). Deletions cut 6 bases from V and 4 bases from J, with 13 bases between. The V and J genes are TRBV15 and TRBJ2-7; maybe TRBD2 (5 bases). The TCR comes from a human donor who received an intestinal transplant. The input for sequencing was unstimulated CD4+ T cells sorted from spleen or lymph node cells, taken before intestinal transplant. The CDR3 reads CATSKAPGYEQYF. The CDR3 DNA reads TGTGCCACCAGTAAGGCCCCGGGGTACGAGCAGTACTTC. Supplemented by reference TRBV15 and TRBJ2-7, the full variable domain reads DAMVIQNPRYQVTQFGKPVTLSCSQTLNHNVMYWYQQKSSQAPKLLFHYYDKDFNNEADTPDNFQSRRPNTSFCFLDIRSPGLGDTAMYLCATSKAPGYEQYFGPGTRLTVT.